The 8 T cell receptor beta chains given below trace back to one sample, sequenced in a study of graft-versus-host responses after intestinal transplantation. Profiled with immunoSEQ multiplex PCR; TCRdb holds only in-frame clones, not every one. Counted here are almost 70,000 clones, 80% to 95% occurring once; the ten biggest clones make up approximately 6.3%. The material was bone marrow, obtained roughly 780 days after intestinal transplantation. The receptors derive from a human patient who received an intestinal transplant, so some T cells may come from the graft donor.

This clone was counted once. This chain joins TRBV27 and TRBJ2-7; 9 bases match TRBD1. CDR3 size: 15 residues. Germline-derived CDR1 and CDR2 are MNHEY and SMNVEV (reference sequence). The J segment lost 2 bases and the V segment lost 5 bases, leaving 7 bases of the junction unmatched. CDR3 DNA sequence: TGTGCCAGCAGTCTAGGGACAGGGTATCCCTACGAGCAGTACTTC. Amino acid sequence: CASSLGTGYPYEQYF.

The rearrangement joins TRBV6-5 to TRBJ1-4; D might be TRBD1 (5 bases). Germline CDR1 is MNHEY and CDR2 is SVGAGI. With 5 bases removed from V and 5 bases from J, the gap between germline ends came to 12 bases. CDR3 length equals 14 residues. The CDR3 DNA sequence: TGTGCCAGCAGTCCGGGACGGATGAATGAAAAACTGTTTTTT. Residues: CASSPGRMNEKLFF.

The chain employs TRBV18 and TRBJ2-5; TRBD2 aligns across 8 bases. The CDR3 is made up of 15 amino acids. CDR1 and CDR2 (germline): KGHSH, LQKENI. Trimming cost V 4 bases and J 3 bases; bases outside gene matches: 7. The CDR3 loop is CASSRSSGGEETQYF. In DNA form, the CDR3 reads TGTGCCAGCTCACGGTCAAGCGGGGGAGAAGAGACCCAGTACTTC. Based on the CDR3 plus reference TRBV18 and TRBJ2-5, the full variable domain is NAGVMQNPRHLVRRRGQEARLRCSPMKGHSHVYWYRQLPEEGLKFMVYLQKENIIDESGMPKERFSAEFPKEGPSILRIQQVVRGDSAAYFCASSRSSGGEETQYFGPGTRLLVL.

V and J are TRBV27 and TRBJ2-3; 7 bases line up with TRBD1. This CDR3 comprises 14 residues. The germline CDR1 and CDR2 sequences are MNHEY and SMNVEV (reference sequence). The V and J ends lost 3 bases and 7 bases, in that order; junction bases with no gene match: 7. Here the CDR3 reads CASSFGTDAHTQYF. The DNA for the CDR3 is TGTGCCAGCAGTTTCGGGACAGACGCCCATACGCAGTATTTT.

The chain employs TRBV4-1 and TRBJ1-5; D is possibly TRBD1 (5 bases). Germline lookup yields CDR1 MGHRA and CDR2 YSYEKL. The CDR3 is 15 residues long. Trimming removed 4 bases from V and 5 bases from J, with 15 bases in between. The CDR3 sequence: CASSLQDPEDQPQHF. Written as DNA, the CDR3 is TGCGCCAGCAGCCTACAGGACCCCGAGGATCAGCCCCAGCATTTT.

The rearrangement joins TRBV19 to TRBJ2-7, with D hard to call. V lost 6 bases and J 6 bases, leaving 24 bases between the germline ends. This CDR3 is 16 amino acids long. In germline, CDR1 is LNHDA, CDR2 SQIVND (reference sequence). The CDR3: CASRRVVAGALGEQYF. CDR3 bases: TGTGCCAGTAGACGGGTCGTGGCAGGCGCATTGGGCGAGCAGTACTTC.

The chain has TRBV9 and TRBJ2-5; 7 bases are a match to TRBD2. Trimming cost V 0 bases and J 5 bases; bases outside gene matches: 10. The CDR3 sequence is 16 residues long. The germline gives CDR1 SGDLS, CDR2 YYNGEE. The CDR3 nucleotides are TGTGCCAGCAGCGTAGCGGGGGGATCCGATCCCGAGACCCAGTACTTC. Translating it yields CASSVAGGSDPETQYF.

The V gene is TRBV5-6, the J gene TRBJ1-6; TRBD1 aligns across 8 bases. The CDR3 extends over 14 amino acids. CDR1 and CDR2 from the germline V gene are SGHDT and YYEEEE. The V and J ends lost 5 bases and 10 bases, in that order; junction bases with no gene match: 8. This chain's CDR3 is CASRKQGGRSPLHF. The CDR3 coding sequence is TGTGCCAGCAGAAAACAGGGGGGACGGTCACCCCTCCACTTT.